This T cell receptor (beta chain) is from a study of blood T cell repertoires in COVID-19. The overall study: T cells, B-cell-depleted T cells, or PBMCs supplied cDNA or gDNA.

Methods used by the authors: Nucleated cell number was recorded as an estimate derived from reference gene primer amplification. Some clones are missing from TCRdb's copy, which holds only in-frame ones; the method was immunoSEQ multiplex PCR. V and J calls and clone size are those listed in that table; D and trimming were worked out from the DNA. This table has approximately 220,000 clones, around 91% appearing once. V lost 1 base, J lost 4 bases, and 5 bases stayed unmatched. CDR3 size: 16 residues. Germline V gives CDR1 MGHRA, CDR2 YSYEKL. Individuals drawn from around 25 US areas were about 18 to 90 years old. Which cohort a participant joined came from the clinical history participants gave.

What was sequenced was PBMCs or T cells enriched from blood (not recorded which). The chain is built from TRBV4-1 and TRBJ2-1; 9 bases map to TRBD2. The receptor was isolated from a man younger than 45 who had been exposed to COVID-19. CDR3 sequence: CASSQVSGGRYNEQFF. For the CDR3, the DNA is TGCGCCAGCAGCCAAGTAAGCGGGGGGCGGTACAATGAGCAGTTCTTC.